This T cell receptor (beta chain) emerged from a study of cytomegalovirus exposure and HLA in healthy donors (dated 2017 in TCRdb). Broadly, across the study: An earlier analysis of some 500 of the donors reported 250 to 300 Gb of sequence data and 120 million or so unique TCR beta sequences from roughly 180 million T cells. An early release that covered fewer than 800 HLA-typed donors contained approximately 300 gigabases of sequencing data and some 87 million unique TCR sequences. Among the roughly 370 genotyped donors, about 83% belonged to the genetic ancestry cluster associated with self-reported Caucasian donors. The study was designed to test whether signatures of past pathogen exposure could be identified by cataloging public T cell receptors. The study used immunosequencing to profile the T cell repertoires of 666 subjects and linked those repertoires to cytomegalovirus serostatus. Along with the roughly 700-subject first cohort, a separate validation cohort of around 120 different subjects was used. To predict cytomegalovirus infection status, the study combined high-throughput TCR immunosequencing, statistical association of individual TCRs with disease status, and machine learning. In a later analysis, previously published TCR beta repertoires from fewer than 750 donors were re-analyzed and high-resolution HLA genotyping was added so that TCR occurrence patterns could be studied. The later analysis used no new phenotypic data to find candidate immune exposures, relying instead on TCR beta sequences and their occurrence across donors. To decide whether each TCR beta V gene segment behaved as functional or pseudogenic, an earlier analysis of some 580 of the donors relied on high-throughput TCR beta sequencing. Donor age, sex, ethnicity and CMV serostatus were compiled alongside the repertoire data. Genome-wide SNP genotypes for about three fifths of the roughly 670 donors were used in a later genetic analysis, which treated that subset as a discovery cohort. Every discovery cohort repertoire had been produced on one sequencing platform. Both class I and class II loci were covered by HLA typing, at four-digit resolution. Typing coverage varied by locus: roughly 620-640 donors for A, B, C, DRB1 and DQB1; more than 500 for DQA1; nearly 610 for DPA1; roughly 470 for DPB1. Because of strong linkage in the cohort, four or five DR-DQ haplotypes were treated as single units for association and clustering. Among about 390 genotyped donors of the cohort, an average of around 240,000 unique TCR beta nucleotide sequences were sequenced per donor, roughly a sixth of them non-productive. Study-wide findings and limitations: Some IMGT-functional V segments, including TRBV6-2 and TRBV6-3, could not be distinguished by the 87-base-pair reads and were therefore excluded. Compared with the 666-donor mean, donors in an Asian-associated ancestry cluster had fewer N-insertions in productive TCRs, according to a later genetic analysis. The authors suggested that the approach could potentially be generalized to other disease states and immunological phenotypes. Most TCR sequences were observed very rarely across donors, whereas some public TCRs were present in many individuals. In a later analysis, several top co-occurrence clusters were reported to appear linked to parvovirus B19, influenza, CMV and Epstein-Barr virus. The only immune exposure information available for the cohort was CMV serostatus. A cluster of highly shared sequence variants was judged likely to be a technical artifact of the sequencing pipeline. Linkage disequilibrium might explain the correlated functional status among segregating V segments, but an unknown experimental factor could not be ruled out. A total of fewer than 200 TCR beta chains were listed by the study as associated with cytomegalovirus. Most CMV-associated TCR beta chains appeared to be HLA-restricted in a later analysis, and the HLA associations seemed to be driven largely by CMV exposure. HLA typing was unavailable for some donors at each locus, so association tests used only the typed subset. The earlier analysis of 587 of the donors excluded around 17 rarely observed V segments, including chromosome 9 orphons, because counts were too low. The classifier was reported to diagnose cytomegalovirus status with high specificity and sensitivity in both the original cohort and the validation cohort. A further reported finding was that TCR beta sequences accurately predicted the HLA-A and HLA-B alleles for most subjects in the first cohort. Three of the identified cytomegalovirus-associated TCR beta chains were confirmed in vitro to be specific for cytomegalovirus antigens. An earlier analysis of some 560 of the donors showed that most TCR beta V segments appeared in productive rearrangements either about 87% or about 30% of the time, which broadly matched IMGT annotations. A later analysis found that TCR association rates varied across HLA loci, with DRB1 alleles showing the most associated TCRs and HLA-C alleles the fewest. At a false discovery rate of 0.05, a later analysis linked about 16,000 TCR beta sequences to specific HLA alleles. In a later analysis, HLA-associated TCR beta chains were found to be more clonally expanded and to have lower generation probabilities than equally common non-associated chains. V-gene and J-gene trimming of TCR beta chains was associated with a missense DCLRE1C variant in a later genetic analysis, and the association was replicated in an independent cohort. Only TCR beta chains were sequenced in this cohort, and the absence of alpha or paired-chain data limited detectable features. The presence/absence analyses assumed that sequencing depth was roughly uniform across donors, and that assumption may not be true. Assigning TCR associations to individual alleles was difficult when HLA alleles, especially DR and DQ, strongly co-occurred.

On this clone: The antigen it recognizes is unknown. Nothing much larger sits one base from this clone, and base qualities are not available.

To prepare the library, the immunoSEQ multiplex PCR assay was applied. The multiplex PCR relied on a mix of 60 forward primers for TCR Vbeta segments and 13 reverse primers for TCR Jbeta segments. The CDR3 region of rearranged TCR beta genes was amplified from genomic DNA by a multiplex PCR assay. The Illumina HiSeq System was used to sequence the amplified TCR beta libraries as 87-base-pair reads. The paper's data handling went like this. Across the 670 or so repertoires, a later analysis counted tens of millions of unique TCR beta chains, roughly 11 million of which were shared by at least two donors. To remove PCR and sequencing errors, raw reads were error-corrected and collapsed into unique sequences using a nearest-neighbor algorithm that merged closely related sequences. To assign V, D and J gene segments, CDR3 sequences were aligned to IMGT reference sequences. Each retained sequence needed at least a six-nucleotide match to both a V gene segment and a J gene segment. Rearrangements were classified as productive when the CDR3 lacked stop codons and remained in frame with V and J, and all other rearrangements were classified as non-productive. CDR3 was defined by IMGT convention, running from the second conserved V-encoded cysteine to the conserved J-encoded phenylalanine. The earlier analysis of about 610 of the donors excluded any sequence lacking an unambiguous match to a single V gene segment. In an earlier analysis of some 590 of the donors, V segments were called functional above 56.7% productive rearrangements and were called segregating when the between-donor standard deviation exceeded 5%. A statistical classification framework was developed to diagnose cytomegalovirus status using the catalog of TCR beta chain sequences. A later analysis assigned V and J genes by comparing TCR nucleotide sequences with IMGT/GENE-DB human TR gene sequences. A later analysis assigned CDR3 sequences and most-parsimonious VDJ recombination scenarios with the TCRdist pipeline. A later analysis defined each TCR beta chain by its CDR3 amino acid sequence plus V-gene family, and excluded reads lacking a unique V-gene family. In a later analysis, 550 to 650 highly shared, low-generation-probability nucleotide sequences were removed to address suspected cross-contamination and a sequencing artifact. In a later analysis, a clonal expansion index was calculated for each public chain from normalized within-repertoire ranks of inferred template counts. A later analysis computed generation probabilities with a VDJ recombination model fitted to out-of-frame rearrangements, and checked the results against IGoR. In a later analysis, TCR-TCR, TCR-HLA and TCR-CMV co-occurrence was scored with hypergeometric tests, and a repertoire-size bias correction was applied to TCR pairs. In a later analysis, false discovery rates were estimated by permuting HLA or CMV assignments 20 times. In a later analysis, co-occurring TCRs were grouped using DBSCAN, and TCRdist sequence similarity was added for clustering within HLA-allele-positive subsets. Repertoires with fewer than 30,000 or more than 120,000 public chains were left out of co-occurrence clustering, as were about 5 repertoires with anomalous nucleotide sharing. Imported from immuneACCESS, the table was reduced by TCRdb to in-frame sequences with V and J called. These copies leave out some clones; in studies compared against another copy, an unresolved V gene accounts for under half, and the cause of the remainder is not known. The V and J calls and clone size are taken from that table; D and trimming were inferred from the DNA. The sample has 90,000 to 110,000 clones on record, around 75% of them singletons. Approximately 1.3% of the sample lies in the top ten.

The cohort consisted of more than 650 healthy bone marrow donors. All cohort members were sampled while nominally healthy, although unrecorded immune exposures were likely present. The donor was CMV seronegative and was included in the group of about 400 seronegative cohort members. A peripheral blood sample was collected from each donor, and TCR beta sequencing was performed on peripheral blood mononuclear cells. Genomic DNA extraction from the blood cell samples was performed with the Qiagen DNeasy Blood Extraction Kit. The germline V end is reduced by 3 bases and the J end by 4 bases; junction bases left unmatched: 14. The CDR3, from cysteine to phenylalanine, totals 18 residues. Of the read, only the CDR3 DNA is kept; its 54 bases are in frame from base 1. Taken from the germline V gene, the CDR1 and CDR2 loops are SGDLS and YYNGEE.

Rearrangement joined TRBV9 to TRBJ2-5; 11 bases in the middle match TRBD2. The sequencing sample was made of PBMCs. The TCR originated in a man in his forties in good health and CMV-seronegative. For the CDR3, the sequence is CASSAHHPLAGGGETQYF. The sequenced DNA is TGTGCCAGCAGCGCCCATCACCCCCTAGCGGGAGGAGGAGAGACCCAGTACTTC.